The 13 T cell receptor beta chains listed next were all sequenced from one sample in a study of T cells in tumors after PD-1 blockade. Assay used: immunoSEQ multiplex PCR; TCRdb lists only in-frame clones, some missing. The repertoire consists of under 40,000 clones, with roughly 73% occurring once and the leading ten covering approximately 40%. The sample was PBMCs, taken after anti-PD-1 treatment. Receptors were obtained from a human donor with basal cell carcinoma.

The chain is built from TRBV6-2 or TRBV6-3 and TRBJ2-3; 12 bases are a match to TRBD2. With V trimmed by 6 bases and J by 0 bases, 13 bases remained unmatched. In germline, CDR1 is MNHEY, CDR2 SVGEGT. There are 19 residues in the CDR3. Here the CDR3 reads CASSKGLAGRDPSTDTQYF. The CDR3, as DNA: TGTGCCAGCAGCAAAGGACTAGCGGGACGTGACCCTAGCACAGATACGCAGTATTTT.

The genes are TRBV30 and TRBJ1-4; D remains unclear. The germline V gene has CDR1 GTSNPN and CDR2 SVGIG (reference sequence). CDR3 size: 16 residues. Deletions cut 0 bases from V and 4 bases from J, with 15 bases between. The CDR3: CAWSVSLAWGNEKLFF. The CDR3 coding sequence is TGTGCCTGGAGTGTTTCGTTGGCGTGGGGTAATGAAAAACTGTTTTTT. The variable domain in full, completed from reference TRBV30 and TRBJ1-4, reads SQTIHQWPATLVQPVGSPLSLECTVEGTSNPNLYWYRQAAGRGLQLLFYSVGIGQISSEVPQNLSASRPQDRQFILSSKKLLLSDSGFYLCAWSVSLAWGNEKLFFGSGTQLSVL.

The J gene is TRBJ1-1, the V gene TRBV19; 7 nucleotides line up with TRBD1. J lost 0 bases, V lost 3 bases, and 7 bases had no gene match. The CDR3 contains 16 residues. Germline CDR1 reads LNHDA; CDR2 reads SQIVND (reference sequence). CDR3 protein: CASSMGEQGMNTEAFF. The CDR3 region has the DNA TGTGCCAGTAGTATGGGGGAACAGGGGATGAACACTGAAGCTTTCTTT.

The chain couples TRBV30 to TRBJ1-5; D is uncertain. V shed 1 base and J shed 1 base, with 5 bases lying between them. Germline values: CDR1 GTSNPN, CDR2 SVGIG (reference sequence). The CDR3 runs 13 residues. This CDR3 is CAWSARSNQPQHF. In nucleotides, the CDR3 is TGTGCCTGGAGTGCGAGAAGCAATCAGCCCCAGCATTTT.

The rearrangement joins TRBV13 to TRBJ2-3; a weak D match, TRBD2 (6 bases). V lost 0 bases and J 4 bases, leaving 11 bases between the germline ends. The CDR3 is made up of 15 amino acids. Germline V lookup: CDR1 PRHDT, CDR2 FYEKMQ (reference sequence). CDR3 region: CASSLGGGKADTQYF. The CDR3 DNA sequence: TGTGCCAGCAGCTTAGGAGGCGGGAAAGCAGATACGCAGTATTTT. Supplemented by reference TRBV13 and TRBJ2-3, the full variable domain reads AAGVIQSPRHLIKEKRETATLKCYPIPRHDTVYWYQQGPGQDPQFLISFYEKMQSDKGSIPDRFSAQQFSDYHSELNMSSLELGDSALYFCASSLGGGKADTQYFGPGTRLTVL.

This chain connects TRBV11-1 to TRBJ2-3; 8 bases are a match to TRBD1. Germline-derived CDR1 and CDR2 are SGHAT and FQDESV (reference sequence). Germline trimming cut 1 base from V and 3 bases from J; bases unmatched to any gene: 3. This CDR3 is 15 amino acids long. CDR3: CASSLETGVTDTQYF. In DNA, the CDR3 is TGTGCCAGCAGCTTAGAGACAGGGGTGACAGATACGCAGTATTTT.

The chain combines TRBV18 with TRBJ1-1; possibly TRBD1 for D (5 bases). The germline V gene has CDR1 KGHSH and CDR2 LQKENI. The CDR3 runs 14 residues. V lost 6 bases to trimming and J lost 5 bases, with 16 bases between them. The CDR3 sequence: CASSDSGGGTEAFF. The CDR3 DNA sequence: TGTGCCAGCTCCGACTCCGGGGGGGGGACTGAAGCTTTCTTT.

This clone was seen just once. The chain has TRBV7-3 and TRBJ2-2, with 7 positions matching TRBD2. The V gene end was trimmed by 6 bases and the J gene end by 2 bases; junction bases not matched to a gene: 9. Germline CDR1 SGHTA, CDR2 FQGTGA. CDR3 length: 16 amino acids. The DNA of the CDR3 is TGTGCCAGCAGTTTTGGGAGGGCCGGAAACACCGGGGAGCTGTTTTTT. Translating it yields CASSFGRAGNTGELFF.

V and J are TRBV5-1 and TRBJ2-4; D ambiguous. CDR3 length equals 19 residues. Germline CDR1 and CDR2: SGHRS and YFSETQ. The germline V and J ends were trimmed by 1 base and 2 bases, with 22 bases remaining between them. CDR3 coding DNA: TGCGCCAGCAGCTTGCTGACCCGTCGTGGGGATGGGACCAAAAACATTCAGTACTTC. Residues: CASSLLTRRGDGTKNIQYF.

This chain connects TRBV18 to TRBJ2-3; D is uncertain. The CDR3 totals 14 residues. Germline CDR1 is KGHSH and CDR2 is LQKENI. V shed 5 bases and J shed 2 bases, with 11 bases lying between them. CDR3 sequence: CASSYTGATDTQYF. For the CDR3, the DNA is TGTGCCAGCTCATACACGGGTGCCACAGATACGCAGTATTTT.

CDR3 in DNA: TGTGCCAGCTCACCAAGCGGAGGCACAGATACGCAGTATTTT. Its protein product is CASSPSGGTDTQYF. This rearrangement joins TRBV18 to TRBJ2-3, with a possible D match to TRBD2 (5 bases). CDR3 length equals 14 residues. The germline gives CDR1 KGHSH, CDR2 LQKENI. Trimming stripped 2 bases from V and 1 base from J, with 7 bases between.

This clone was seen a single time. The chain joins TRBV28 to TRBJ1-2; no reliable D call. Germline values: CDR1 MDHEN, CDR2 SYDVKM. This CDR3 comprises 13 residues. Trimming left V 3 bases short and J 7 bases short, with 12 bases between. For the CDR3, the DNA is TGTGCCAGCAGTTTCGGACGGACGGGTGGCTACACCTTC. It encodes CASSFGRTGGYTF.

The gene calls are TRBV25-1 and TRBJ1-1; D is uncertain. The CDR3 is 14 residues long. CDR1 MGHDK and CDR2 SYGVNS come from the germline V gene. V shed 5 bases and J shed 0 bases, with 10 bases lying between them. CDR3 nucleotides: TGTGCCAGCAGTAAAGGAGTCATGAACACTGAAGCTTTCTTT. This encodes CASSKGVMNTEAFF.